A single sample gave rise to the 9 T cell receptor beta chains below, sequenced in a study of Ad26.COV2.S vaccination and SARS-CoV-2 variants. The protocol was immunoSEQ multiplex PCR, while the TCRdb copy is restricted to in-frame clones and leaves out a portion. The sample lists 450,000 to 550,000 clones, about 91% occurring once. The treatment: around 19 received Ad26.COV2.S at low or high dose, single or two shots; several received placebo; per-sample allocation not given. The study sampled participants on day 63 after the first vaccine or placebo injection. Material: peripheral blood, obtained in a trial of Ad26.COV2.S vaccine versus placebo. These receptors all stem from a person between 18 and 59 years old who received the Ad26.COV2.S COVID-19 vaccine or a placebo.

The CDR3 DNA sequence: TGCAGTGCTAGTTTGCTAGCGGGACACAATGAGCAGTTCTTC. It encodes CSASLLAGHNEQFF. The V gene is TRBV20-1, the J gene TRBJ2-1; 9 bases match TRBD2. V shed 3 bases, J shed 5 bases, and the junction held 5 bases outside the gene matches. Germline lookup yields CDR1 DFQATT and CDR2 SNEGSKA (reference sequence). The CDR3 covers 14 residues.

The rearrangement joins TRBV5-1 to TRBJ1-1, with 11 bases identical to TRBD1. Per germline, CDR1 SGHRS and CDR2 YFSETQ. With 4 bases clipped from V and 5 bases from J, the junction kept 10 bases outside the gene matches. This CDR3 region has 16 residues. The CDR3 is CASSPRTGGYMTEAFF. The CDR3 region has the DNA TGCGCCAGCAGCCCGAGGACAGGGGGCTATATGACTGAAGCTTTCTTT. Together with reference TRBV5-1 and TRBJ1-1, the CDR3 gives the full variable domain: KAGVTQTPRYLIKTRGQQVTLSCSPISGHRSVSWYQQTPGQGLQFLFEYFSETQRNKGNFPGRFSGRQFSNSRSEMNVSTLELGDSALYLCASSPRTGGYMTEAFFGQGTRLTVV.

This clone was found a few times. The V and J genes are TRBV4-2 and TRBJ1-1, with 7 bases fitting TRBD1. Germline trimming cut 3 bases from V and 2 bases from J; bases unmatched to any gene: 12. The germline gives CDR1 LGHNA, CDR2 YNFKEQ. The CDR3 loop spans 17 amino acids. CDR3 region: CASSQGWTGGVNTEAFF. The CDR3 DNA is TGTGCCAGCAGCCAGGGTTGGACAGGTGGGGTCAACACTGAAGCTTTCTTT.

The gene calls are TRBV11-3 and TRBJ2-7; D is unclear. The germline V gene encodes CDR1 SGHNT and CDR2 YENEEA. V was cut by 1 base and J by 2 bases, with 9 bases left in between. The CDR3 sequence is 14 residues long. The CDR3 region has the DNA TGTGCCAGCAGCTTAGTCGGCAGCACCTACGAGCAGTACGTC. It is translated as CASSLVGSTYEQYV.

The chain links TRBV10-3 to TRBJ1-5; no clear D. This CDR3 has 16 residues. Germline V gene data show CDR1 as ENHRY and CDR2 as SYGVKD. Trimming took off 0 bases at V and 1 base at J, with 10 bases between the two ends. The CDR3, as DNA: TGTGCCATCAGTGAGTCGATAGCTCTCAGCAATCAGCCCCAGCATTTT. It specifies CAISESIALSNQPQHF.

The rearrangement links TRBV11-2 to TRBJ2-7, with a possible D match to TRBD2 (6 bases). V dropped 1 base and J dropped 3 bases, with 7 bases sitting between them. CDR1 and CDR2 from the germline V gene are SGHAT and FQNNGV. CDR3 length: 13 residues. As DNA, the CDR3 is TGTGCCAGCAGCTTAGTTAGCGGCTACGAGCAGTACGTC. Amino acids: CASSLVSGYEQYV.

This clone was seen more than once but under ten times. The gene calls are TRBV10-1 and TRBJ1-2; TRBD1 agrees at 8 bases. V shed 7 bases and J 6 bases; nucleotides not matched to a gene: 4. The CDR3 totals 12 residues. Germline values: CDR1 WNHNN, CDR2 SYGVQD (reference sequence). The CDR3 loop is CASIQQGDGYTF. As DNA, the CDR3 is TGCGCCAGCATACAACAGGGGGATGGCTACACCTTC.

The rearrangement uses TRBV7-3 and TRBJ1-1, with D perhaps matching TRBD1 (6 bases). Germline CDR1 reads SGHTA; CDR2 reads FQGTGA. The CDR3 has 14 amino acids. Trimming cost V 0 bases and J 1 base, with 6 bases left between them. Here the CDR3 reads CASSLTGANTEAFF. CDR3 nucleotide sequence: TGTGCCAGCAGCTTAACGGGGGCGAACACTGAAGCTTTCTTT.

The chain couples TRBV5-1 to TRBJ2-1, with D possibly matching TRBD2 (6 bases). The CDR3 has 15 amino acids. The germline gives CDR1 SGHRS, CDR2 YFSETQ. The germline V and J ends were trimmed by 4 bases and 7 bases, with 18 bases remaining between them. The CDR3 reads CASSRYSVRDNEQFF. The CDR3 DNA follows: TGCGCCAGCAGCCGTTACTCCGTGCGGGATAATGAGCAGTTCTTC. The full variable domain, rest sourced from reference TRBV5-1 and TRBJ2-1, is KAGVTQTPRYLIKTRGQQVTLSCSPISGHRSVSWYQQTPGQGLQFLFEYFSETQRNKGNFPGRFSGRQFSNSRSEMNVSTLELGDSALYLCASSRYSVRDNEQFFGPGTRLTVL.